This is a list of T cell receptor beta chains from one sample in a study of control samples from healthy donors and cancer patients. The data were produced by immunoSEQ multiplex PCR, yet TCRdb's version contains in-frame clones alone and is incomplete. The data contain about 140,000 clones, about 88% of them singletons. Specimen: blood. These receptors were taken from a woman in her thirties in good health. Both conserved end residues are part of each CDR3.

>16|TRBJ2-3|TRBV7-2
CASSPTPLVTSDTQYF
>19|TRBJ2-7|TRBV6-6
CASSPLTQWGRRGTYEQYF
>17|TRBJ2-2|TRBV15
CATSRDPPFSQGGELFF
>15|TRBJ1-2|TRBV5-1
CASSLMTGGINGYTF
>12|TRBJ2-5|TRBV12-5
CASGLVGKTQYF
>16|TRBJ2-7|TRBV27
CASSPWQKGASYEQYF
>15|TRBJ1-3|TRBV11-2
CASSLDGRGRNTIYF
>15|TRBJ1-5|TRBV11-2
CASSLDWQRGQPQHF
>17|TRBJ2-1|TRBV29-1
CSVLPYLGATDENEQFF
>15|TRBJ2-7|TRBV7-2
CASTPQGTAPYEQYF
>13|TRBJ2-3|TRBV6-5
CASSYPGTDTQYF
>13|TRBJ2-5|TRBV18
CASSPGVVETQYF
>13|TRBJ2-3|TRBV3-1/TRBV3-2
CASSQDAPYTQYF
>15|TRBJ1-2|TRBV5-4
CASSLGGLEERGYTF
>17|TRBJ1-5|TRBV6-6
CASSRAVVQGVGQPQHF
>18|TRBJ2-7|TRBV7-8
CASSRPRRDRSYSYEQYF
>12|TRBJ1-1|TRBV10-1
CASSESTGATFF
>16|TRBJ2-4|TRBV19
CASSSAPVDAKNIQYF
>15|TRBJ1-1|TRBV28
CASSFPGNMNTEAFF
>14|TRBJ1-2|TRBV27
CASSFRGSRIGYTF
>13|TRBJ1-6|TRBV7-3
CASSLYRYSPLHF
>14|TRBJ1-2|TRBV19
CASSTERVLRGYTF
>15|TRBJ2-7|TRBV18
CASSLPRDNPYEQYF
>16|TRBJ2-3|TRBV2
CASSPPGQGSTDTQYF
>11|TRBJ1-2|TRBV29-1
CSVEDPYGYTF
>15|TRBJ1-2|TRBV13
CASSLSGPLGHGYTF
>12|TRBJ1-2|TRBV11-2
CASSPETDGYTF
>13|TRBJ2-5|TRBV5-4
CASSTKGAETQYF
>15|TRBJ1-2|TRBV24-1
CATSDLHGGRDDYTF
>14|TRBJ1-6|TRBV5-5
CASSLWQGAGPLHF
>12|TRBJ2-2|TRBV6-4
CASRGGTGELFF
>14|TRBJ1-1|TRBV5-4
CASSSQGRNTEAFF
>15|TRBJ2-5|TRBV14
CASSRLAGGTETQYF
>13|TRBJ1-1|TRBV9
CASSVVVGTEAFF
>15|TRBJ1-5|TRBV15
CATTPTGGANQPQHF
>12|TRBJ1-1|TRBV5-1
CASSDPGTEAFF
>16|TRBJ1-1|TRBV4-1
CASSQVGNRMNTEAFF
>14|TRBJ2-5|TRBV4-2
CASSQASEMETQYF
>15|TRBJ2-2|TRBV9
CASSLAGAPTGELFF
>15|TRBJ2-2|TRBV29-1
CSVVGSSPNTGELFF